This TCR beta chain was identified in a study of shared clonotypes between healthy human individuals. Findings and caveats of the study: Against clonotypes common to all four donors, non-shared ones had lower generation probabilities. Naive CD4 clonotype sharing across a few donors was 4.5% to 6%.

CDR1 and CDR2 (germline): SQVTM, ANQGSEA. V lost 0 bases and J lost 8, with 11 bases in between. This CDR3 is 13 amino acids long. The data were produced by immunoSEQ multiplex PCR, yet TCRdb's version contains in-frame clones alone and is incomplete. The sample gives some 2,000,000 clones, approximately 94% of which show up once; around 1.1% is in the top ten. Comment on this clone: Antigen specificity is unknown.

Naive CD8 cells lacked CD45RO and underwent positive selection for CCR7, leaving out terminally differentiated effector memory CD45RA+ cells. Sequenced sample: naive CD8+ T cells sorted from blood. The clonotype was recovered from a man between 18 and 29 years old in good health. V is TRBV29-1 and J is TRBJ1-5, with D possibly matching TRBD1 (6 bases). CDR3 DNA sequence: TGCAGCGTTGAAGAGGGGGCCGGAGAGCCCCAGCATTTT. This codes for CSVEEGAGEPQHF.